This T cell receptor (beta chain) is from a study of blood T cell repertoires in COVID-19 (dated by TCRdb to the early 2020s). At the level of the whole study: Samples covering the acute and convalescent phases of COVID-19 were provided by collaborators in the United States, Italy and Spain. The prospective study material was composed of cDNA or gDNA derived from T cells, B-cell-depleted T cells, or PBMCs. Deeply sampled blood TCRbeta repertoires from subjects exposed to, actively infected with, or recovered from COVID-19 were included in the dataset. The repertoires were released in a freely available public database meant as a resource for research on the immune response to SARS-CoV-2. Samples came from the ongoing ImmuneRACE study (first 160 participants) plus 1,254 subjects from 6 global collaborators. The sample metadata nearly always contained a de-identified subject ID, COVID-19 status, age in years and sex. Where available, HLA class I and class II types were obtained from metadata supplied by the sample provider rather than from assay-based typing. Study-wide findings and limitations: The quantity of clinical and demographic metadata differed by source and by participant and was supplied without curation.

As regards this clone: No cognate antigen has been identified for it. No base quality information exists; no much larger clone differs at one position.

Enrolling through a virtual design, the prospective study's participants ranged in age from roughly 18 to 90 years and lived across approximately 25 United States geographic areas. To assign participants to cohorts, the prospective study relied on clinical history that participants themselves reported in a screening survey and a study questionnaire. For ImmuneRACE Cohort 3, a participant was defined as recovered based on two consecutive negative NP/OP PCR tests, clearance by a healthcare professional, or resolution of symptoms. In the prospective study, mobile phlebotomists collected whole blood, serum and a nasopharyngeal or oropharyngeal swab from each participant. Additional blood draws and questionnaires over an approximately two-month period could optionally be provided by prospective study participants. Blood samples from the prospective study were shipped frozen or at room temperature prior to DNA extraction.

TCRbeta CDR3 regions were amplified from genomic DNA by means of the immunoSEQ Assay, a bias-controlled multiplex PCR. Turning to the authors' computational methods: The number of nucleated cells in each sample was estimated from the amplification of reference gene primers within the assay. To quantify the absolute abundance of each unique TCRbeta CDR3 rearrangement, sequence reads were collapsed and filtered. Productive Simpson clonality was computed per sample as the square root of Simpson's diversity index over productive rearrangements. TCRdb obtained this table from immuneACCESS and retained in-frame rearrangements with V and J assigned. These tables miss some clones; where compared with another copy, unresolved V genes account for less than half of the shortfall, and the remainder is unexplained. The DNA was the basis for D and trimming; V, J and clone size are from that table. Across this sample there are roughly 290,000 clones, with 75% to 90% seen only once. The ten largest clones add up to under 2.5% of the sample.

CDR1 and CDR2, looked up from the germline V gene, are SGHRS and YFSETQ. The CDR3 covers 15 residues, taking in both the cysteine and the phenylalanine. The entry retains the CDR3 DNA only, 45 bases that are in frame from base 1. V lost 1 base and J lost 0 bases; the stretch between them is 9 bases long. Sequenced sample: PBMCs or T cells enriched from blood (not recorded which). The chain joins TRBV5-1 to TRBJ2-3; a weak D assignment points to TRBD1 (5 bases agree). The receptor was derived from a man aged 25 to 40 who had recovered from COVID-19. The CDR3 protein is CASSLPGFSTDTQYF. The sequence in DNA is TGCGCCAGCAGCTTGCCAGGGTTTAGCACAGATACGCAGTATTTT. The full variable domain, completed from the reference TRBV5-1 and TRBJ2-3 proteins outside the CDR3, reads KAGVTQTPRYLIKTRGQQVTLSCSPISGHRSVSWYQQTPGQGLQFLFEYFSETQRNKGNFPGRFSGRQFSNSRSEMNVSTLELGDSALYLCASSLPGFSTDTQYFGPGTRLTVL.